This T cell receptor beta chain was sequenced for a study of blood T cells in healthy people across ages (dated by TCRdb to 2014 to 2015). Regarding the study in general: In model experiments, roughly one uniquely barcoded TCR beta cDNA molecule per two T cells was captured by template switching. To avoid experimental bias, donors of different ages were distributed randomly across sequencing lanes. The donors were split into four age groups: young (average 16 years), middle-aged (39), aged (over 55) and long-lived (over 80). Using deep sequencing normalized with unique cDNA molecular identifiers, the study measured how TCR beta repertoire diversity changes with age. For two donors (one aged 18 to 29 and one aged 80 or older), the study analyzed two additional independent replicas of 1 million unique cDNA reads from the same blood draw.

Preparation of the library involved 5' RACE. Sequencing was carried out with an Illumina HiSeq 2500. A second about 7 to 12 cycle PCR used a sample-barcoded 5' primer and a J-beta primer mix. Each TCR beta cDNA molecule received a unique molecular identifier from a template-switch 5' adaptor carrying 12 random nucleotides. Each sample yielded at least 3 million CDR3-containing paired-end reads. The Mint cDNA synthesis kit, primed by a TRBC-specific oligonucleotide, was used to synthesize first-strand cDNA from all RNA. After uracil-DNA glycosylase treatment, a first 18-cycle PCR used universal primers M1SS and BC2_uni_R on all cDNA. The original methods were these. For normalization, 1 million high-quality reads, each with a distinct molecular identifier, were randomly selected from each sample. Reads with shared molecular identifiers were discarded instead of being binned into consensus sequences. CDR3 identification, clonotype clustering and error correction used MiTCR with a Q25 quality threshold and the strictest error-elimination algorithm. Lower-bound total TCR beta diversity was estimated with a nonparametric unseen species model using Euler transformation. TCRdb trimmed the raw reads at Q25, called clones with MiXCR and kept productive beta chains. Under each unique CDR3 protein, matching rows form one entry showing the most common genes and DNA. None of the V and J calls come from the authors' own analysis; TCRdb made them. The sample records around 1,500,000 distinct CDR3 sequences, 28% of which are singletons. The leading ten clones occupy less than 9.5% of the sample.

The V end loses 5 bases and the J end loses 4 bases, and a stretch of 12 bases separates them. There are 13 amino acids in the CDR3, from cysteine to phenylalanine inclusive. The DNA shown is the 39-base CDR3, in frame from base 1. CDR1 SGHAT and CDR2 FQNNGV were looked up in the germline V gene. The donors were about 40 Caucasian individuals from Russia, aged roughly 6 to 90 years, who were systemically healthy. Each donor gave roughly 9 milliliters of peripheral blood, drawn into EDTA-treated Vacutainer tubes. Ficoll-Paque density-gradient centrifugation was used to isolate PBMCs, with at least 6.5 million per sample. Trizol reagent was used to extract total RNA from PBMCs, with at least 6 micrograms per sample. Naive CD45RAhigh/CD27high T cell percentages were measured by flow cytometry on a PBMC aliquot from every donor. On this clonotype itself: It lacks a known antigen. No base qualities exist here, and no much larger clone lies one base off it.

What the research found in general, with its limitations: Observed TCR beta diversity correlated strongly with the percentage of naive T cells measured by flow cytometry. Because the CMV infection status of the donors was unknown, age-related changes in expanded clonotypes may potentially have been confounded. Bulk unsorted PBMC profiling prevented conclusive comparison of naive and antigen-experienced compartments. Estimates of total diversity based on one million sequenced T cells were regarded as lower bounds and as underestimates. Observed TCR beta diversity per million T cells fell roughly linearly with age, and a significant reduction was already apparent by age around 40. Compared with the aged group, the long-lived group had more naive CD4+ T cells, fewer expanded clones and increased TCR diversity, suggesting age selection.

This clonotype originated in a woman in her thirties in good health. The chain is made from TRBV11-2 and TRBJ2-7, and possibly TRBD1, on 5 matching bases. The source material was blood. The DNA is as follows: TGTGCCAGCAGCCTCACGACAGAATACGAGCAGTACTTC. Its amino acids are CASSLTTEYEQYF.